The 18 T cell receptor beta chains listed next were all sequenced from one sample in a study of cytotoxic CD8 clonotypes in ibrutinib-treated CLL. Produced via immunoSEQ multiplex PCR; TCRdb's table is partial and in-frame only. The data show some 50,000 clones, roughly 50% seen once. The sample was PBMCs, taken after 24 months of ibrutinib treatment. The receptors shown here come from a human donor with chronic lymphocytic leukemia.

J is TRBJ2-7 and V is TRBV5-1; 9 bases are shared with TRBD1. Germline CDR1 and CDR2: SGHRS and YFSETQ. V dropped 2 bases and J dropped 3; count of bases not matched to a gene: 6. CDR3 length equals 15 residues. CDR3: CASSLSQGAYYEQYF. The DNA for the CDR3 is TGCGCCAGCAGCTTATCACAGGGGGCCTACTACGAGCAGTACTTC.

This chain joins TRBV28 and TRBJ2-1, with TRBD2 matching over 7 bases. Germline V lookup: CDR1 MDHEN, CDR2 SYDVKM. Losses at the gene ends were 5 bases for V and 6 bases for J; bases not matched to a gene: 10. The CDR3 totals 15 residues. The CDR3 coding sequence is TGTGCCAGCAGTGACGGAACGGGGGGTATCAATGAGCAGTTCTTC. Translating gives CASSDGTGGINEQFF.

The V gene is TRBV11-3, the J gene TRBJ2-3; TRBD1 agrees at 7 bases. Unmatched junction bases numbered 6, after V lost 5 bases and J lost 1 base. Germline V gives CDR1 SGHNT, CDR2 YENEEA. CDR3 size: 15 residues. The CDR3 loop reads CASSVGTAGTDTQYF. CDR3 nucleotide sequence: TGTGCCAGCAGCGTAGGGACAGCTGGCACAGATACGCAGTATTTT.

The rearrangement links TRBV7-9 to TRBJ2-1; 7 bases fit TRBD2. CDR1 is SEHNR, CDR2 FQNEAQ, per germline (reference sequence). The CDR3 covers 15 residues. V lost 4 bases, J lost 7 bases, and 10 bases stayed unmatched. The CDR3 nucleotides read TGTGCCAGCAGCTACGTGGGAGGGCCGGGGAATGAGCAGTTCTTC. Residues: CASSYVGGPGNEQFF.

The V and J genes are TRBV19 and TRBJ2-1, with D perhaps matching TRBD2 (6 bases). V lost 4 bases to trimming and J lost 3 bases, with 19 bases between them. Germline V gene sequence: CDR1 LNHDA, CDR2 SQIVND (reference sequence). The CDR3 runs to 17 residues. The CDR3 nucleotides read TGTGCCAGTAGTACCTACCCGGGAGATAGGAACTACAATGAGCAGTTCTTC. Translation: CASSTYPGDRNYNEQFF.

This rearrangement joins TRBV6-5 to TRBJ2-7; D possibly corresponds to TRBD2 (5 bases). The CDR3 spans 15 residues. Trimming removed 0 bases from V and 3 bases from J, with 12 bases in between. CDR1 and CDR2 from the germline V gene are MNHEY and SVGAGI. The CDR3 sequence is CASSYSGGPDYEQYF. The CDR3 coding sequence is TGTGCCAGCAGTTACTCGGGCGGGCCCGACTACGAGCAGTACTTC.

This clone counts as medium-sized (0.01 to 0.1%). The rearrangement uses TRBV20-1 and TRBJ2-7; D remains unclear. Per the germline V gene, CDR1 is DFQATT and CDR2 is SNEGSKA (reference sequence). The V and J ends lost 8 bases and 2 bases respectively, with 10 bases between them. The CDR3 is made up of 11 amino acids. The CDR3 region has the DNA TGCAGTTCCCCCTCGCCCTACGAGCAGTACTTC. It codes for CSSPSPYEQYF.

As DNA, the CDR3 is TGCGCCAGCAGCTTGGCCGCCAACCCGACCGGGGAGCTGTTTTTT. Translation gives CASSLAANPTGELFF. The rearrangement links TRBV5-1 to TRBJ2-2; D is unresolved. V was trimmed by 0 bases and J by 5 bases, leaving 11 bases between them. This CDR3 is built from 15 residues. CDR1 and CDR2 from the germline V gene are SGHRS and YFSETQ.

The J gene is TRBJ1-1, the V gene TRBV7-9; D uncertain. The CDR3 covers 11 residues. V was shortened by 3 bases and J by 4 bases, with 3 bases between the two germline ends. The germline V gene encodes CDR1 SEHNR and CDR2 FQNEAQ (reference sequence). The DNA for the CDR3 is TGTGCCAGCAGCTTCGCCACTGAAGCTTTCTTT. Encoded protein: CASSFATEAFF. Complete variable domain (other parts from reference TRBV7-9 and TRBJ1-1): DTGVSQNPRHKITKRGQNVTFRCDPISEHNRLYWYRQTLGQGPEFLTYFQNEAQLEKSRLLSDRFSAERPKGSFSTLEIQRTEQGDSAMYLCASSFATEAFFGQGTRLTVV.

The chain couples TRBV5-6 to TRBJ2-7, with D possibly TRBD2 on 5 matching bases. Germline lookup yields CDR1 SGHDT and CDR2 YYEEEE. The CDR3 covers 14 residues. The germline V and J ends were trimmed by 0 bases and 0 bases, with 7 bases remaining between them. CDR3 DNA: TGTGCCAGCAGCTTGGCTGGGAGCTCCTACGAGCAGTACGTC. Residues: CASSLAGSSYEQYV.

The chain uses TRBV18 and TRBJ1-6; 8 nucleotides line up with TRBD1. Unmatched junction bases numbered 5, after V lost 2 bases and J lost 8 bases. The CDR3 contains 15 residues. The germline V gene has CDR1 KGHSH and CDR2 LQKENI. As DNA, the CDR3 is TGTGCCAGCTCACCAAGGACAGGGATGGATTCACCCCTCCACTTT. It codes for CASSPRTGMDSPLHF. The whole variable domain, filled in from reference TRBV18 and TRBJ1-6, reads NAGVMQNPRHLVRRRGQEARLRCSPMKGHSHVYWYRQLPEEGLKFMVYLQKENIIDESGMPKERFSAEFPKEGPSILRIQQVVRGDSAAYFCASSPRTGMDSPLHFGNGTRLTVT.

This clone was counted at least ten times. The chain couples TRBV7-2 to TRBJ1-2; the D is unclear. The V and J ends lost 6 bases and 7 bases respectively, with 9 bases between them. The CDR3 length is 11 residues. The germline CDR1 and CDR2 sequences are SGHTA and FQGNSA. CDR3: CASSGRFGYTF. CDR3 nucleotides: TGTGCCAGCAGTGGCCGGTTTGGCTACACCTTC. Based on the CDR3 plus reference TRBV7-2 and TRBJ1-2, the full variable domain is GAGVSQSPSNKVTEKGKDVELRCDPISGHTALYWYRQSLGQGLEFLIYFQGNSAPDKSGLPSDRFSAERTGGSVSTLTIQRTQQEDSAVYLCASSGRFGYTFGSGTRLTVV.

This clone occurred a few times. The chain couples TRBV2 to TRBJ2-7; D ambiguous. The V gene's germline CDR1 is SNHLY and CDR2 FYNNEI. V gave up 6 bases and J gave up 3 bases, with 3 bases separating them. CDR3 length: 10 residues. CDR3 bases: TGTGCCAGCAGGTTCTACGAGCAGTACTTC. This translates into CASRFYEQYF.

The genes are TRBV19 and TRBJ2-2; 9 nucleotides line up with TRBD1. The V gene end was trimmed by 7 bases and the J gene end by 6 bases; junction bases not matched to a gene: 9. The CDR3 runs to 15 residues. The germline V gene has CDR1 LNHDA and CDR2 SQIVND (reference sequence). The CDR3 nucleotides read TGTGCCAGTAAACAAACCCACAGGGGGCCCGGGGAGCTGTTTTTT. It yields the protein CASKQTHRGPGELFF. Filled out from reference TRBV19 and TRBJ2-2, the complete variable domain reads DGGITQSPKYLFRKEGQNVTLSCEQNLNHDAMYWYRQDPGQGLRLIYYSQIVNDFQKGDIAEGYSVSREKKESFPLTVTSAQKNPTAFYLCASKQTHRGPGELFFGEGSRLTVL.

The rearrangement joins TRBV5-4 to TRBJ2-3; D remains unclear. Germline CDR1 and CDR2: SGHNT and YYREEE (reference sequence). V was clipped by 1 base and J by 0 bases, with 12 bases between them. This CDR3 contains 16 residues. The DNA of the CDR3 is TGTGCCAGCAGCTTGCGCGTGTCGGCTAGCACAGATACGCAGTATTTT. Residues: CASSLRVSASTDTQYF.

The rearrangement uses TRBV5-8 and TRBJ2-7; no clear D gene. V was shortened by 1 base and J by 7 bases, with 12 bases between the two germline ends. The germline CDR1 and CDR2 sequences are SGHTS and YDEGEE. The CDR3 has 13 residues. CDR3 loop: CASSLTWSREQYF. The CDR3 nucleotides read TGTGCCAGCAGCTTGACTTGGAGTCGGGAGCAGTACTTC.

The chain uses TRBV10-2 and TRBJ2-7; 9 bases map to TRBD2. CDR1 and CDR2 (germline): WSHSY, SAAADI. The CDR3 loop spans 16 amino acids. Trimming at V came to 2 bases and at J to 0 bases, leaving 5 bases not matched to a gene. CDR3 in amino acids: CASSERLAGYSYEQYF. DNA for the CDR3: TGCGCCAGCAGTGAGAGGCTAGCGGGATACTCCTACGAGCAGTACTTC.

The rearrangement links TRBV11-2 to TRBJ1-6, with D perhaps TRBD1 (5 bases). The germline CDR1 and CDR2 sequences are SGHAT and FQNNGV. Trimming took 2 bases from V and 7 from J, leaving 12 bases between them. The CDR3 length is 15 residues. The CDR3 is CASSLMGPQNSPLHF. The DNA for the CDR3 is TGTGCCAGCAGCTTAATGGGACCCCAGAATTCACCCCTCCACTTT.